Listed below are T cell receptor beta chains from one sample, sequenced in a study of blood T cell repertoires in COVID-19. The table came from immunoSEQ multiplex PCR; TCRdb's copy has only in-frame clones and leaves some out. The data hold approximately 92,000 clones, with 84% observed a single time. Sequenced material: peripheral blood. The receptors shown here come from a man between 65 and 85 years old with active or convalescent COVID-19. The CDR3 runs from the conserved cysteine through the conserved F or W. The D gene is left open where the match is weak. The size entry is marked missing in some rows and otherwise reads once, few, many or a size class.

CASRAGLAEYNEQFF TGTGCCAGCAGGGCGGGACTAGCGGAATACAATGAGCAGTTCTTC TRBD2 . TRBJ2-1 TRBV2
CASSLFSGDLTGELFF TGCGCCAGCAGCTTGTTTAGCGGGGATCTCACCGGGGAGCTGTTTTTT TRBD2 . TRBJ2-2 TRBV5-1
CAISYDRDGEQYF TGTGCCATCAGCTATGACAGGGATGGCGAGCAGTACTTC TRBD1 . TRBJ2-7 TRBV10-3
CASSQGGVEATTDTQYF TGTGCCAGCAGCCAAGGCGGGGTGGAAGCTACCACAGATACGCAGTATTTT . . TRBJ2-3 TRBV4-2
CASSSPSGGAPDTQYF TGTGCCAGCAGCAGCCCTAGCGGGGGGGCCCCAGATACGCAGTATTTT TRBD2 . TRBJ2-3 TRBV7-9
CASSPRGRGENIQYF TGTGCCAGCAGCCCACGGGGGCGGGGGGAAAACATTCAGTACTTC TRBD2 . TRBJ2-4 TRBV3-1/TRBV3-2
CASSLDRRVGTTIYEQYF TGTGCCAGCAGCTTAGATCGAAGAGTAGGGACTACCATCTACGAGCAGTACTTC TRBD2 few TRBJ2-7 TRBV11-2
CASSLGGSETQYF TGCGCCAGCAGCTTGGGCGGGTCAGAGACCCAGTACTTC . . TRBJ2-5 TRBV5-1
CASSLGGGQSAMNYTF TGTGCCAGCAGCTTAGGAGGGGGACAGTCGGCTATGAACTACACCTTC TRBD1 . TRBJ1-2 TRBV7-9
CASSYGQENSPLHF TGCGCCAGCAGCTACGGACAGGAAAATTCACCCCTCCACTTT TRBD1 once TRBJ1-6 TRBV5-1
CASSDVQGYEQYF TGTGCCAGCAGTGATGTACAGGGTTACGAGCAGTACTTC . once TRBJ2-7 TRBV2
CASTSRVAPLHF TGTGCCAGCACAAGCAGGGTAGCACCCCTCCACTTT . once TRBJ1-6 TRBV28
CASSQKGVVSNEQYF TGTGCCAGCAGCCAAAAAGGGGTTGTCAGTAACGAGCAGTACTTC . . TRBJ2-7 TRBV3-1/TRBV3-2
CASSEYQANTEAFF TGTGCCAGCAGTGAGTATCAGGCGAACACTGAAGCTTTCTTT . few TRBJ1-1 TRBV2
CAAGGELNSPLHF TGTGCGGCGGGAGGGGAGCTTAATTCACCCCTCCACTTT . . TRBJ1-6 TRBV7-9
CASSLEGVANYGYTF TGTGCCAGCAGCTTAGAGGGGGTAGCTAACTATGGCTACACCTTC . . TRBJ1-2 TRBV7-2
CATSAVPVGAGNQPQHF TGTGCCACCAGTGCCGTCCCGGTGGGGGCTGGCAATCAGCCCCAGCATTTT . once TRBJ1-5 TRBV24-1
CASSQGRVAGAKNIQYF TGCGCCAGCAGCCAAGGGAGGGTAGCGGGGGCCAAAAACATTCAGTACTTC TRBD2 once TRBJ2-4 TRBV4-1
CASSSSGNYEQYF TGTGCCAGCAGTTCCAGCGGGAACTACGAGCAGTACTTC TRBD2 . TRBJ2-7 TRBV12-3/TRBV12-4
CASSPGQFYEQYF TGCGCCAGCAGCCCAGGACAGTTCTACGAGCAGTACTTC . . TRBJ2-7 TRBV5-1